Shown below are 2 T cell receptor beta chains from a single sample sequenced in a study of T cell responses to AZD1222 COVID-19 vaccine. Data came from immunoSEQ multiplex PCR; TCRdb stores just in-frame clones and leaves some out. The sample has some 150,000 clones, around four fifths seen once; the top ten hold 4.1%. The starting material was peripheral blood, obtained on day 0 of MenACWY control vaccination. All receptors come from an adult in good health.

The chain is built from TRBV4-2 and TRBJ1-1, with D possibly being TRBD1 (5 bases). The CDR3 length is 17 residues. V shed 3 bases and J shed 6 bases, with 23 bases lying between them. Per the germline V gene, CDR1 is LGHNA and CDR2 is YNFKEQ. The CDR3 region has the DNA TGTGCCAGCAGCCAGGAAACTACCGGGACGGGGAGGTCTGAAGCTTTCTTT. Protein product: CASSQETTGTGRSEAFF.

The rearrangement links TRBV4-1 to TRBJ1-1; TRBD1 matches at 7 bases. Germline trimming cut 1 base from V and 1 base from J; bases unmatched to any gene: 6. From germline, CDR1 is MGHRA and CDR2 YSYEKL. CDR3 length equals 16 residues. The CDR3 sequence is CASSQGQGVGNTEAFF. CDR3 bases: TGCGCCAGCAGCCAAGGGCAGGGGGTGGGGAACACTGAAGCTTTCTTT.